Described below is a single TCR beta chain sequence and its context. Its cognate antigen is unknown. Each CDR3 protein gets one entry after TCRdb re-called the 5' RACE reads with MiXCR. The sample yields roughly 620,000 distinct CDR3 sequences, more than 15% seen once. This sample is part of a study of T-cell memory formation after mild COVID-19. Study-wide results and limits: Day 15 to 85 contracting clones showed balanced CD4/CD8; day 15 to 37 expanders favored CD4+.

V dropped 6 bases and J dropped 1; count of bases not matched to a gene: 10. Germline-derived CDR1 and CDR2 are SQVTM and ANQGSEA. The CDR3 length is 16 residues. This chain connects TRBV29-1 to TRBJ2-2, with TRBD1 identical over 8 bases. The sample consisted of PBMCs or a T cell subset sorted from them (not recorded which). The source is an adult woman who had mild COVID-19 (a few samples of this study predate the infection). Cell type and time point are not known. The CDR3 loop reads CSVTGDRRLNTGELFF. CDR3 bases: TGCAGCGTCACGGGGGACAGGAGACTGAACACCGGGGAGCTGTTTTTT.